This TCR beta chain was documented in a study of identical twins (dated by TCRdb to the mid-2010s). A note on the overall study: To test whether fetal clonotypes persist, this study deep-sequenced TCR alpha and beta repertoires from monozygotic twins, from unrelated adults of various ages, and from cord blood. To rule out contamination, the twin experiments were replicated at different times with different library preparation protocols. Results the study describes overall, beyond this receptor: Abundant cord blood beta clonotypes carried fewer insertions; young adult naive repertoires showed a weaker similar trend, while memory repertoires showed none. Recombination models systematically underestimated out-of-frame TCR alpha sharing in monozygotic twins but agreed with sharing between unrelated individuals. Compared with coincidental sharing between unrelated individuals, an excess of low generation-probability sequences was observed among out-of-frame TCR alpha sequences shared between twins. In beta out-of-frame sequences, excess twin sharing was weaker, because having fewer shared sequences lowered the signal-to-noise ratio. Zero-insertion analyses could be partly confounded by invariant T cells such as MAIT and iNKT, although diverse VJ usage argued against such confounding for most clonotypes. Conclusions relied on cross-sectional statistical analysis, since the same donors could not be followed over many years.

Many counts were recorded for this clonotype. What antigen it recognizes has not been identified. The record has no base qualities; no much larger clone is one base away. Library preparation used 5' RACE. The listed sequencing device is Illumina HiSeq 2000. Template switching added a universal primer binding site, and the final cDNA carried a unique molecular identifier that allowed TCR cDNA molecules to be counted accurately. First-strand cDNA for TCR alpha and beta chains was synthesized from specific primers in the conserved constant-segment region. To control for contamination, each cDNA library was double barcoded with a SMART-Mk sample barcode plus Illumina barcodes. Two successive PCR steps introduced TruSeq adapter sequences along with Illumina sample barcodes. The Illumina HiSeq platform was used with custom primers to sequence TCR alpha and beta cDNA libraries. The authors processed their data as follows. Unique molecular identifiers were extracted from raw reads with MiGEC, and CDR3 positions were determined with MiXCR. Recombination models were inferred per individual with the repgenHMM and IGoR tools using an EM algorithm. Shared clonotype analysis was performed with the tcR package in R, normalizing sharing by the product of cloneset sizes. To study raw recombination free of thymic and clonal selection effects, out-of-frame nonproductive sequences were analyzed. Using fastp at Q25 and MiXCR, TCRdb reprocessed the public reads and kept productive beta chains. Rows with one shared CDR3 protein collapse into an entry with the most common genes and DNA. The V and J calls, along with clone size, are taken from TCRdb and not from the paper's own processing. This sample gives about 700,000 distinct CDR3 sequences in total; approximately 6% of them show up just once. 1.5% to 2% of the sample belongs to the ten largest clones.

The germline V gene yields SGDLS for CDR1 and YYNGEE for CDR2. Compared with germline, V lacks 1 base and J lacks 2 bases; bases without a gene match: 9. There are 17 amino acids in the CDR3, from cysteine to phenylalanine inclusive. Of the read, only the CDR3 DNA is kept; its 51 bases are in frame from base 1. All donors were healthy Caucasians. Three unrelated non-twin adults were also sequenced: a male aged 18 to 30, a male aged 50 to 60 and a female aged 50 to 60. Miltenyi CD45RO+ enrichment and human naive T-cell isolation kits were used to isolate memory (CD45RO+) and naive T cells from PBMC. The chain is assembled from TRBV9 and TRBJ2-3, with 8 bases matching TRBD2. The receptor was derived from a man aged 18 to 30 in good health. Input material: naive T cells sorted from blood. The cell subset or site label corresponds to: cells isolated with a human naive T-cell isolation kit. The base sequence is TGTGCCAGCAGCGTAAATCCAGCGGGGGACCCCACAGATACGCAGTATTTT. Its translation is CASSVNPAGDPTDTQYF.